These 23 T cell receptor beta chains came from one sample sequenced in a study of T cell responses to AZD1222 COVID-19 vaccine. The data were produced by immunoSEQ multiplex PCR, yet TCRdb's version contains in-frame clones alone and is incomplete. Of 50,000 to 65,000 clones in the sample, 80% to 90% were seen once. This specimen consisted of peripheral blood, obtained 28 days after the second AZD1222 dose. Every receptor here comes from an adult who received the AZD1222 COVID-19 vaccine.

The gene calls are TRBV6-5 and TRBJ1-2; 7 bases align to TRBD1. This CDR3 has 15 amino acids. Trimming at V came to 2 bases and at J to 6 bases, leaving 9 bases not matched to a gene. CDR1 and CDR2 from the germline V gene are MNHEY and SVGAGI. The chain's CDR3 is CASSYHSGQANGYTF. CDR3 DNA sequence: TGTGCCAGCAGTTACCATAGTGGACAGGCCAATGGCTACACCTTC.

The CDR3 DNA follows: TGTGCCAGCAGCTTGTTTGATATGGGCTACACCTTC. Encoded protein: CASSLFDMGYTF. The rearrangement uses TRBV5-4 and TRBJ1-2; no clear D. The CDR3 totals 12 residues. Germline loops: CDR1 SGHNT, CDR2 YYREEE (reference sequence). With 1 base removed from V and 8 bases from J, the gap between germline ends came to 9 bases.

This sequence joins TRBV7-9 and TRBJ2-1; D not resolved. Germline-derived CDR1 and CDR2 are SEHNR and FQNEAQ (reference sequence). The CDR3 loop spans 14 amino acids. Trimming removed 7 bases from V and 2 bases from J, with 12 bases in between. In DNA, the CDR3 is TGTGCCAGCAAAGGTGACCCCGCCTACAATGAGCAGTTCTTC. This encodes CASKGDPAYNEQFF.

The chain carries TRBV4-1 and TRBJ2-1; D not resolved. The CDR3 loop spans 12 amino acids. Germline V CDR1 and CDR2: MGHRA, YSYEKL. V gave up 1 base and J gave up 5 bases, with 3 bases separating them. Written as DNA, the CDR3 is TGCGCCAGCAGCCAAGGCGACAATGAGCAGTTCTTC. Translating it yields CASSQGDNEQFF.

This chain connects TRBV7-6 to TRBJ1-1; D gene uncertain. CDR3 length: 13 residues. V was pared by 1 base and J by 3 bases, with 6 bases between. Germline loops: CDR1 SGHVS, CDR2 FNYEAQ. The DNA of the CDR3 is TGTGCCAGCAGCTTAGTACAGTACACTGAAGCTTTCTTT. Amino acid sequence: CASSLVQYTEAFF.

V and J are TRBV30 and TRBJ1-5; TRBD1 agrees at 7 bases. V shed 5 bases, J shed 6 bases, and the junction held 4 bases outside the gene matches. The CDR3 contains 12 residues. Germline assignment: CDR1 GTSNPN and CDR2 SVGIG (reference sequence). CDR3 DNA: TGTGCCTGGGACCGGGACAGTCAGCCCCAGCATTTT. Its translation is CAWDRDSQPQHF.

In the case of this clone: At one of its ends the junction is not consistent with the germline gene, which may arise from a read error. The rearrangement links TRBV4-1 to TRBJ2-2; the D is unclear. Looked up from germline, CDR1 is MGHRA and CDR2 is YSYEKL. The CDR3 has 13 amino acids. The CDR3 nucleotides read TGCGCCAGCAGCAAAGATATCACCGGGGAGCTGTTTTTT. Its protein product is CASSKDITGELFF.

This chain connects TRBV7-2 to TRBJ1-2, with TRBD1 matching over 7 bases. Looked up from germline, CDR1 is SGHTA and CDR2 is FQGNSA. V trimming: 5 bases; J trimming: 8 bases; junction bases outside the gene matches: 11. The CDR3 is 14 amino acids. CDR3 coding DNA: TGTGCCAGCAGCCCCCAACAGGGGAATTGGGGCTACACCTTC. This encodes CASSPQQGNWGYTF.

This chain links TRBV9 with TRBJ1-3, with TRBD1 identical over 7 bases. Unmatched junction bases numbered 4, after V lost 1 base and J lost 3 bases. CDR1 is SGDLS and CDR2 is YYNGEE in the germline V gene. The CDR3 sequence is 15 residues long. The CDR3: CASSVRQGNGNTIYF. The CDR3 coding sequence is TGTGCCAGCAGCGTACGACAGGGCAATGGAAACACCATATATTTT.

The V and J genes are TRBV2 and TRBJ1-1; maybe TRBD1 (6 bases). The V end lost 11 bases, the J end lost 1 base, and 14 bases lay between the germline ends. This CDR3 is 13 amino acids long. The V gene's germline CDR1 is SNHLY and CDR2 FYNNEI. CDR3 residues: CAAKTGWNTEAFF. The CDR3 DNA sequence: TGTGCCGCCAAGACAGGATGGAACACTGAAGCTTTCTTT.

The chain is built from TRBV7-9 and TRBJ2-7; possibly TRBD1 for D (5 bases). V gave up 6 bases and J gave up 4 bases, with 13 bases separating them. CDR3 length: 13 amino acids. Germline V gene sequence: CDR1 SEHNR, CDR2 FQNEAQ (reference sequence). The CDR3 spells CASSMKGLYEQYF. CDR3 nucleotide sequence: TGTGCCAGCAGTATGAAGGGGCTTTACGAGCAGTACTTC.

The CDR3 sequence is CATSDSTGGGNEKLFF. In DNA, the CDR3 is TGTGCCACCAGTGATTCCACAGGAGGGGGTAATGAAAAACTGTTTTTT. V gene TRBV24-1 combines with J gene TRBJ1-4, with D perhaps TRBD1 (6 bases). Looked up from germline, CDR1 is KGHDR and CDR2 is SFDVKD. The V and J ends lost 2 bases and 4 bases respectively, with 13 bases between them. This CDR3 has 16 amino acids.

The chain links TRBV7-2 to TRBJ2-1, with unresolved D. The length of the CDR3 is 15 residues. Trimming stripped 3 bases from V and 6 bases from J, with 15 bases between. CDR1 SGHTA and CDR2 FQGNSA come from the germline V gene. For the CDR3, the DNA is TGTGCCAGCAGCTTCGGGCGAAATAGATTCAATGAGCAGTTCTTC. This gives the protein CASSFGRNRFNEQFF.

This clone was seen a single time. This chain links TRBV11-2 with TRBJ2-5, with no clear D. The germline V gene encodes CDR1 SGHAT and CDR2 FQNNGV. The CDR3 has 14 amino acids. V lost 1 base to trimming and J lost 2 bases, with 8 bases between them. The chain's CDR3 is CASSLVVGQETQYF. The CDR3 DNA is TGTGCCAGCAGCTTAGTAGTGGGACAAGAGACCCAGTACTTC.

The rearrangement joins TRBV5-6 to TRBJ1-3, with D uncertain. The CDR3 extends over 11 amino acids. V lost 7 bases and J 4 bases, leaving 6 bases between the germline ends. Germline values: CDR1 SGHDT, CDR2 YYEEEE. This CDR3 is CASVGGNTIYF. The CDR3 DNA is TGTGCCAGCGTAGGGGGAAACACCATATATTTT.

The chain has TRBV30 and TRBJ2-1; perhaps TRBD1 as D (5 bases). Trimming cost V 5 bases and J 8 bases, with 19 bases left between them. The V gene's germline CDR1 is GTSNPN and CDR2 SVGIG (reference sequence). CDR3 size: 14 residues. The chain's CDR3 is CAWEQVGLTDEQFF. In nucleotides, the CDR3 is TGTGCCTGGGAGCAGGTAGGCTTGACAGATGAGCAGTTCTTC.

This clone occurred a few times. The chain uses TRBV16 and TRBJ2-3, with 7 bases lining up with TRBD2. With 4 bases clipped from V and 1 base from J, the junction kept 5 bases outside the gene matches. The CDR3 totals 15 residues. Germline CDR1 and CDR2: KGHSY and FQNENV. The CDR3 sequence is CASSLGLGGTDTQYF. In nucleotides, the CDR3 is TGTGCCAGCAGCCTCGGACTAGGAGGCACAGATACGCAGTATTTT. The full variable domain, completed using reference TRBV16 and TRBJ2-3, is GEEVAQTPKHLVRGEGQKAKLYCAPIKGHSYVFWYQQVLKNEFKFLISFQNENVFDETGMPKERFSAKCLPNSPCSLEIQATKLEDSAVYFCASSLGLGGTDTQYFGPGTRLTVL.

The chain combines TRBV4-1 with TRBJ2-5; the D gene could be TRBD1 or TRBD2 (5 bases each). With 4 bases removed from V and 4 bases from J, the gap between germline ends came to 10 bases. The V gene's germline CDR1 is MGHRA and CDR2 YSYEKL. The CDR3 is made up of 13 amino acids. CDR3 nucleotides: TGCGCCAGCAGCCTGGGGGTAGTAGAGACCCAGTACTTC. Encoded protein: CASSLGVVETQYF.

The CDR3 loop is CASSTLTGFQETQYF. The CDR3 DNA reads TGTGCCAGCAGCACCCTCACAGGATTCCAAGAGACCCAGTACTTC. The rearrangement joins TRBV14 to TRBJ2-5, with D possibly TRBD1 on 5 matching bases. The ends were cut back, 5 bases at V and 1 base at J, with 14 bases in the middle. CDR1 is SGHDN, CDR2 FVKESK, per germline. There are 15 residues in the CDR3.

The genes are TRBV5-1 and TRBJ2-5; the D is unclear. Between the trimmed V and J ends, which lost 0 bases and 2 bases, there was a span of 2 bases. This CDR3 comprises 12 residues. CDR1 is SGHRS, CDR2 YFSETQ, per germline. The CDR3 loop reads CASSLDQETQYF. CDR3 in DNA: TGCGCCAGCAGCTTGGATCAAGAGACCCAGTACTTC.

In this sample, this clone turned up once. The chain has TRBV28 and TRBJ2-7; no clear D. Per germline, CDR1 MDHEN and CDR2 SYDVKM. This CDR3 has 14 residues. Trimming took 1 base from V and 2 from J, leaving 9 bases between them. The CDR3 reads CASSLSGPTYEQYF. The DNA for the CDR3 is TGTGCCAGCAGTTTATCAGGCCCGACCTACGAGCAGTACTTC.

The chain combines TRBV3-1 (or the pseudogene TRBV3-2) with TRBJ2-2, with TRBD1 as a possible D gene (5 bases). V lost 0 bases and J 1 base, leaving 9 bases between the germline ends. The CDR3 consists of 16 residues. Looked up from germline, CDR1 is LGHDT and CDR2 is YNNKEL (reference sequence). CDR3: CASSQEPGLNTGELFF. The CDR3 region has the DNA TGTGCCAGCAGCCAAGAGCCAGGGCTGAACACCGGGGAGCTGTTTTTT.

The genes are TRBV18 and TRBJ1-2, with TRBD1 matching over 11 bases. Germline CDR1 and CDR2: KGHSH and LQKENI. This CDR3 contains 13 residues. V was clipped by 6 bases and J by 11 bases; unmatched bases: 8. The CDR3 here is CASSLGQGGDYTF. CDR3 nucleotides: TGTGCCAGCTCCCTGGGACAGGGGGGAGATTACACCTTC.